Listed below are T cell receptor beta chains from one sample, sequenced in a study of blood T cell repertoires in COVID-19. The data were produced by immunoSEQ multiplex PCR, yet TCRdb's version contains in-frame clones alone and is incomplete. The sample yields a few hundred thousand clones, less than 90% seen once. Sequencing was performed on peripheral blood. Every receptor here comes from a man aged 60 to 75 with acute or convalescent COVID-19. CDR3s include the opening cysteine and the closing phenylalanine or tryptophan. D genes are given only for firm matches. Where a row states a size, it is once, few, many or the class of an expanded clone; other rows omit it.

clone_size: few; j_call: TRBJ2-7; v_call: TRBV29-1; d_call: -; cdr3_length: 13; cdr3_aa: CSVIRGEFYEQYF; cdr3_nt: TGCAGCGTTATTCGTGGGGAGTTCTACGAGCAGTACTTC
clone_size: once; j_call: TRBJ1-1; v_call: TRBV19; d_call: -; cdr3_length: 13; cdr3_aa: CASSIRGNTEAFF; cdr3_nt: TGTGCCAGTAGTATTCGAGGGAACACTGAAGCTTTCTTT
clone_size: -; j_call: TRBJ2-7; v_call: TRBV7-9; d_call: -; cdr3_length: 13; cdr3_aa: CASSSVWPHEQYF; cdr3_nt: TGTGCCAGCAGCTCCGTTTGGCCCCACGAGCAGTACTTC
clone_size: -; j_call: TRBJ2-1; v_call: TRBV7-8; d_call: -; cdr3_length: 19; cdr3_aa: CASSLRRGAGTSPYNEQFF; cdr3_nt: TGTGCCAGCAGCTTACGGCGGGGAGCCGGGACCTCCCCCTACAATGAGCAGTTCTTC
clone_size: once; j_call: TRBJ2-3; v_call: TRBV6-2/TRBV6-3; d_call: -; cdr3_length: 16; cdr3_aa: CASSFRDSRITDTQYF; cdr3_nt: TGTGCCAGCAGTTTCCGGGACTCAAGGATCACAGATACGCAGTATTTT
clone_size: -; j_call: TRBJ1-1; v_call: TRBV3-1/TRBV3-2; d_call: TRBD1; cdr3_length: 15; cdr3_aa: CASRTGTGNPTEAFF; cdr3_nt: TGTGCCAGCAGAACCGGGACAGGGAATCCCACTGAAGCTTTCTTT
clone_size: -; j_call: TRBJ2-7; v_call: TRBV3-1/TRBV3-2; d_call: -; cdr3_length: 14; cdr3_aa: CASSQVSGDYEQYF; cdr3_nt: TGTGCCAGCAGCCAAGTCTCAGGGGACTACGAGCAGTACTTC
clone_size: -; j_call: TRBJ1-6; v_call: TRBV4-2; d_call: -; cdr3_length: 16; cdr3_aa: CASSQDPTGYNSPLHF; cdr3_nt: TGTGCCAGCAGCCAAGATCCAACAGGTTATAATTCACCCCTCCACTTT
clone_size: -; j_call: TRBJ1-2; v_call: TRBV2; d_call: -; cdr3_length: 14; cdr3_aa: CASRGGGRSYGYTF; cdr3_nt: TGTGCCAGCAGAGGGGGGGGCCGATCCTATGGCTACACCTTC
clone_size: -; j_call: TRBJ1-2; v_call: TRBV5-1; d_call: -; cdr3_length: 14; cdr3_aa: CASSLDGGTYGYTF; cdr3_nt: TGCGCCAGCAGCTTGGACGGGGGGACCTATGGCTACACCTTC
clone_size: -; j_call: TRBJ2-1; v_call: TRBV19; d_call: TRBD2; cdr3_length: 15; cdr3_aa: CASSKLAGAYNEQFF; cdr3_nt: TGTGCCAGTAGCAAACTAGCGGGAGCCTACAATGAGCAGTTCTTC
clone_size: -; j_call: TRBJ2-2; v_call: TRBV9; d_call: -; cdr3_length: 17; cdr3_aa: CASSEGLGGTRAGELFF; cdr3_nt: TGTGCCAGCAGCGAGGGGCTTGGGGGGACGAGAGCCGGGGAGCTGTTTTTT
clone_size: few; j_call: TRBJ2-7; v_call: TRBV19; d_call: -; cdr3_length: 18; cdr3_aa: CASSKKGPSGGTSYEQYF; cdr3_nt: TGTGCCAGTAGTAAAAAGGGTCCGTCCGGGGGAACCTCCTACGAGCAGTACTTC
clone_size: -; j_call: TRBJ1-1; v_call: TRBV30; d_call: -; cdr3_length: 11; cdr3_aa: CAWSEVMRTHF; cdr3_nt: TGTGCCTGGAGTGAGGTGATGAGGACACACTTT
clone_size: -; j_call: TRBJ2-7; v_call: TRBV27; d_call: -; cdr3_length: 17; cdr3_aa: CASSHQGARGASYEQYF; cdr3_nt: TGTGCCAGCAGCCACCAAGGGGCGCGGGGCGCATCCTACGAGCAGTACTTC
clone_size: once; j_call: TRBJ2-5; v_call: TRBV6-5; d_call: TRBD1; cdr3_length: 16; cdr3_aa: CASSYLPRTGRETQYF; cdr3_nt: TGTGCCAGCAGTTACCTTCCTCGGACAGGGCGGGAGACCCAGTACTTC
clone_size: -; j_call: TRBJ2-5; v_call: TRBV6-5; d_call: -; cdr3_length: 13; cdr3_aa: CASSLIYTETQYF; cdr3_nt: TGTGCCAGCAGTCTGATCTATACGGAGACCCAGTACTTC
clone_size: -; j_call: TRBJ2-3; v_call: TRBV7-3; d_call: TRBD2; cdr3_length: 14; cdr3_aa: CASSLTLAGDTQYF; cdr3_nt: TGTGCCAGCAGCCTGACTCTAGCGGGGGATACGCAGTATTTT
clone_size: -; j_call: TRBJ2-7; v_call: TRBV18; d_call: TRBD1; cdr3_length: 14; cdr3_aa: CASSPDREAYEQYF; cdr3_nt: TGTGCCAGCTCACCGGACAGGGAAGCCTACGAGCAGTACTTC
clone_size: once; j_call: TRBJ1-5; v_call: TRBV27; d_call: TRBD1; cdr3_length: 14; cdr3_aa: CASSPRTGAQPQHF; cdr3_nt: TGTGCCAGCAGTCCACGGACAGGGGCTCAGCCCCAGCATTTT
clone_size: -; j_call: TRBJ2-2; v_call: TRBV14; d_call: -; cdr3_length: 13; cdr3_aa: CASSQGLTGELFF; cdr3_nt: TGTGCCAGCAGCCAAGGGCTCACCGGGGAGCTGTTTTTT
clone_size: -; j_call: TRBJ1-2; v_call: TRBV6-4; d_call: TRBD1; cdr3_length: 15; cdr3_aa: CASRPGTGRNYGYTF; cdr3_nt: TGTGCCAGCAGGCCCGGGACAGGGAGAAACTATGGCTACACCTTC